A single sample is the source of the 21 T cell receptor beta chains below, sequenced in a study of regulatory T cells in long-lasting Graves disease (dated by TCRdb to about 2021). The library was built by means of multiplex PCR. These reads were obtained on an Illumina HiSeq 4000. CDR3 regions were amplified by Arm-PCR with iRepertoire HTBI primers to construct TCR beta libraries. The public reads were quality trimmed at Q25 with fastp and then assembled into clones with MiXCR by TCRdb, keeping productive beta chains. Each CDR3 protein appears once, grouped with its most common genes and DNA. The sample table records about 610,000 distinct CDR3 sequences; around 15% of these occur just once. 12% of the sample rests with the top ten. In the paper's terms, the time point label means: newly diagnosed GD, antithyroid drugs for less than 3 months. For both TCR sequencing and RNA sequencing, RNA was extracted from PBMCs in TRIzol.

These data also featured in a second study, about T cells in Graves' hyperthyroidism and ophthalmopathy.

Sequencing used peripheral blood mononuclear cells (PBMCs), obtained at new diagnosis, from a patient treated with antithyroid drugs. The receptors originated from a man between 18 and 29 years old with Graves disease. Donor details come from another sample of the same person, matched by shared clones.

This clonotype was picked up a small number of times. V usage is TRBV4-1 and J usage is TRBJ2-5; TRBD2 matches at 12 bases. The CDR3 totals 18 residues. The trim removed 0 bases at V and 3 bases at J, leaving 8 bases unmatched. Germline V gene data show CDR1 as MGHRA and CDR2 as YSYEKL. The CDR3 reads CASSQDRRLAGEEETQYF. The CDR3 DNA reads TGCGCCAGCAGCCAAGATCGGAGACTAGCGGGAGAGGAAGAGACCCAGTACTTC.

As to this clonotype: Without the conserved terminal phenylalanine or tryptophan, this CDR3 likely stems from a read error. V and J are TRBV10-3 and TRBJ1-5, with a tentative D call TRBD1 (5 bases). Germline V gene sequence: CDR1 ENHRY, CDR2 SYGVKD. There are 13 residues in the CDR3. V was pared by 3 bases and J by 7 bases, with 10 bases between. The CDR3 here is CAISETKGQPQHV. The CDR3 bases are TGTGCCATCAGTGAAACGAAGGGGCAGCCCCAGCATGTT.

This clonotype turned up a few times. V usage is TRBV11-2 and J usage is TRBJ2-1; 11 bases map to TRBD2. Per germline, CDR1 SGHAT and CDR2 FQNNGV. J was trimmed by 2 bases and V by 5 bases; bases with no gene match: 5. This CDR3 comprises 16 residues. The chain's CDR3 is CASSPYSGRAYNEQFF. CDR3 DNA: TGTGCCAGCAGCCCCTATAGCGGGAGGGCCTACAATGAGCAGTTCTTC.

This clonotype occurred many times. This chain uses TRBV7-8 with TRBJ2-5; a possible D gene is TRBD2 (6 bases). TRBJ2-1 matches the DNA end more closely, so the J call is doubtful. The germline gives CDR1 SGHVS, CDR2 FQNEAQ. CDR3 size: 13 residues. The CDR3 sequence is CASSLARENEQFF. Written as DNA, the CDR3 is TGTGCCAGCAGCTTAGCGCGGGAAAATGAGCAGTTCTTC.

This clonotype was picked up one time. A read error may be the cause here, since a much bigger clone is one base away. V usage is TRBV9 and J usage is TRBJ1-2; D is perhaps TRBD1 (5 bases). Trimming took off 9 bases at V and 7 bases at J, with 22 bases between the two ends. The length of the CDR3 is 14 residues. Germline-derived CDR1 and CDR2 are SGDLS and YYNGEE. DNA of the CDR3: TGTGCCACGGGACCATGGGACGCACCCTGTGGCTACACCTTC. Its translation: CATGPWDAPCGYTF.

In its sample, this clonotype was seen many times. The gene calls are TRBV3-1 and TRBJ2-5; possible D gene TRBD1, 5 bases. V lost 2 bases, J lost 5 bases, and 12 bases lay in between. The CDR3 totals 14 residues. Germline assignment: CDR1 LGHDT and CDR2 YNNKEL (reference sequence). This chain's CDR3 is CASSQQGGRETQYF. DNA of the CDR3: TGTGCCAGCAGCCAACAGGGTGGTCGGGAGACCCAGTACTTC.

A remark on this clonotype: One base away lies a much larger clone, so this may be a sequencing read error. V gene TRBV20-1 combines with J gene TRBJ1-1; D might be TRBD1 (6 bases). The CDR3 loop spans 11 amino acids. Per germline, CDR1 DFQATT and CDR2 SNEGSKA (reference sequence). The CDR3 is CSVREGGEAFF. CDR3 coding DNA: TGCAGTGTTAGAGAGGGGGGGGAAGCTTTCTTT.

This sequence joins TRBV19 and TRBJ2-1; 11 nucleotides match TRBD2. There are 17 residues in the CDR3. Per germline, CDR1 LNHDA and CDR2 SQIVND (reference sequence). J gave up 0 bases and V 6 bases, and 7 bases lay outside the gene matches. The CDR3 DNA reads as TGTGCCAGTAGCAACCCCGGGACTAGCGGCTCCTACAATGAGCAGTTCTTC. It yields the protein CASSNPGTSGSYNEQFF. The whole variable domain, remainder taken from reference TRBV19 and TRBJ2-1, is DGGITQSPKYLFRKEGQNVTLSCEQNLNHDAMYWYRQDPGQGLRLIYYSQIVNDFQKGDIAEGYSVSREKKESFPLTVTSAQKNPTAFYLCASSNPGTSGSYNEQFFGPGTRLTVL.

The chain employs TRBV29-1 and TRBJ1-2; TRBD1 is a possible D gene (5 bases). This CDR3 comprises 13 residues. Trimming shortened V by 3 bases and J by 4 bases, and 12 bases separated the two germline ends. Germline lookup yields CDR1 SQVTM and CDR2 ANQGSEA. The CDR3, as DNA: TGCAGCGTTGAGGGCAGGGAAAGCTATGGCTACACCTTC. Amino acid sequence: CSVEGRESYGYTF.

This clonotype was counted many times. V usage is TRBV30 and J usage is TRBJ2-1; 9 bases fit TRBD2. Per the germline V gene, CDR1 is GTSNPN and CDR2 is SVGIG (reference sequence). The CDR3 spans 14 residues. V trimming: 2 bases; J trimming: 7 bases; junction bases outside the gene matches: 6. CDR3 residues: CAWSKLAGRNEQFF. For the CDR3, the DNA is TGTGCCTGGAGTAAGCTAGCGGGACGGAATGAGCAGTTCTTC.

This clonotype was recorded at least ten times. This chain's CDR3 is CASRATGQYTEAFF. CDR3 coding DNA: TGTGCCAGCAGGGCGACTGGCCAATACACTGAAGCTTTCTTT. The chain joins TRBV12-3 or TRBV12-4 to TRBJ1-1; the D is unclear. This CDR3 region has 14 residues. The V gene lost 6 bases and the J gene lost 3 bases, with 14 bases spanning the gap.

This clonotype was found many times. The gene calls are TRBV28 and TRBJ2-3, with unresolved D. This CDR3 has 15 amino acids. V was cut by 5 bases and J by 1 base, with 13 bases left in between. Germline V CDR1 and CDR2: MDHEN, SYDVKM. CDR3 amino acids: CASSPVSPGTDTQYF. CDR3 in DNA: TGTGCCAGCAGTCCTGTATCCCCCGGCACAGATACGCAGTATTTT.

The chain combines TRBV29-1 with TRBJ1-1; 7 nucleotides agree with TRBD1. Trimming cost V 5 bases and J 1 base; bases outside gene matches: 1. Germline CDR1 SQVTM, CDR2 ANQGSEA. The CDR3 sequence is 12 residues long. The CDR3 DNA is TGCAGCGTTAAGGGGGCGAACACTGAAGCTTTCTTT. Translated, it gives CSVKGANTEAFF.

This clonotype was seen at least ten times. The genes are TRBV5-1 and TRBJ1-1; D is undetermined. Deletions cut 1 base from V and 0 bases from J, with 7 bases between. The CDR3 has 14 amino acids. Per the germline V gene, CDR1 is SGHRS and CDR2 is YFSETQ. CDR3 protein: CASSLMDLNTEAFF. DNA of the CDR3: TGCGCCAGCAGCTTGATGGACTTGAACACTGAAGCTTTCTTT.

This chain joins TRBV2 and TRBJ2-4; a possible D gene is TRBD2 (5 bases). This CDR3 contains 20 residues. V shed 6 bases and J shed 0 bases, with 27 bases lying between them. The germline CDR1 and CDR2 sequences are SNHLY and FYNNEI. CDR3 bases: TGTGCCAGCAGGGGGTTATGGGGAAGTGGCGGGCCCCTAGCCAAAAACATTCAGTACTTC. Its translation is CASRGLWGSGGPLAKNIQYF.

This clonotype occurred a few times. The junction does not match germline at one end; this may be a read error. This chain connects TRBV27 to TRBJ2-7; 9 nucleotides agree with TRBD2. In germline, CDR1 is MNHEY, CDR2 SMNVEV (reference sequence). This CDR3 spans 15 amino acids. In nucleotides, the CDR3 is TGTGCCGGCAGTTTGGGGGCTAGCGGGACCTACGAGCAGTACTTC. Translated: CAGSLGASGTYEQYF.

The chain has TRBV20-1 and TRBJ1-3; D not certain. Germline CDR1 reads DFQATT; CDR2 reads SNEGSKA (reference sequence). CDR3 length equals 13 residues. V lost 0 bases to trimming and J lost 0 bases, with 3 bases between them. The CDR3 is CSAREDSGNTIYF. The CDR3 bases are TGCAGTGCTAGAGAGGACTCTGGAAACACCATATATTTT.

This clonotype was seen only a few times. The CDR3 is CASRRDVANQPQHF. CDR3 DNA sequence: TGTGCCAGCAGACGGGACGTAGCCAATCAGCCCCAGCATTTT. This chain joins TRBV2 and TRBJ1-5, with D perhaps matching TRBD1 (5 bases). V was pared by 6 bases and J by 3 bases, with 12 bases between. In germline, CDR1 is SNHLY, CDR2 FYNNEI. This CDR3 spans 14 amino acids.

This clonotype was observed a handful of times. The chain joins TRBV20-1 to TRBJ2-1; 11 bases agree with TRBD2. The CDR3 covers 16 residues. Germline-derived CDR1 and CDR2 are DFQATT and SNEGSKA (reference sequence). The trim removed 3 bases at V and 5 bases at J, leaving 9 bases unmatched. The CDR3 DNA reads TGCAGTGCTAGTCATAGCGGGAGGGCCTTCGACAATGAGCAGTTCTTC. It translates to CSASHSGRAFDNEQFF.

A few counts support this clonotype. The chain uses TRBV3-1 and TRBJ2-7; the D gene is possibly TRBD1 (6 bases). The germline V and J ends were trimmed by 1 base and 3 bases, with 10 bases remaining between them. This CDR3 is 14 amino acids long. CDR1 and CDR2 (germline): LGHDT, YNNKEL (reference sequence). This chain's CDR3 is CASSQGLGGYEQYF. The CDR3 nucleotides are TGTGCCAGCAGCCAAGGTCTAGGGGGCTACGAGCAGTACTTC.

This clonotype was seen a few times. The chain carries TRBV20-1 and TRBJ1-1; no definite D call. V shed 5 bases and J shed 4 bases, with 14 bases lying between them. From germline, CDR1 is DFQATT and CDR2 SNEGSKA (reference sequence). This CDR3 is 13 amino acids long. CDR3 sequence reads: CSALRRGGTEAFF. The CDR3 nucleotides are TGCAGTGCTTTGCGACGGGGTGGCACTGAAGCTTTCTTT.